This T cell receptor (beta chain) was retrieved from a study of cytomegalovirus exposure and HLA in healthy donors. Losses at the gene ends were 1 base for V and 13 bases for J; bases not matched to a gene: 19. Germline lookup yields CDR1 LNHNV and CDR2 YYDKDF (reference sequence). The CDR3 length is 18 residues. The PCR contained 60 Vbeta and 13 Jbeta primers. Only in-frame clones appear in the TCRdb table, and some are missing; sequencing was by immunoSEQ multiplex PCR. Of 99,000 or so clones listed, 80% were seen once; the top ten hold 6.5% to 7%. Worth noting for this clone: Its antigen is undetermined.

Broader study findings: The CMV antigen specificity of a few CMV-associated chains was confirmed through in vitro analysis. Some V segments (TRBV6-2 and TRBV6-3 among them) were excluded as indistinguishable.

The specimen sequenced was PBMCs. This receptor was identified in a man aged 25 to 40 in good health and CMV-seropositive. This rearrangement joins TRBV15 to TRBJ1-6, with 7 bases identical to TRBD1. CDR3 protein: CATSRVGGGAENGDPLHF. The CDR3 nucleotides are TGTGCCACCAGCAGAGTAGGAGGGGGCGCCGAGAATGGTGATCCCCTCCACTTT.